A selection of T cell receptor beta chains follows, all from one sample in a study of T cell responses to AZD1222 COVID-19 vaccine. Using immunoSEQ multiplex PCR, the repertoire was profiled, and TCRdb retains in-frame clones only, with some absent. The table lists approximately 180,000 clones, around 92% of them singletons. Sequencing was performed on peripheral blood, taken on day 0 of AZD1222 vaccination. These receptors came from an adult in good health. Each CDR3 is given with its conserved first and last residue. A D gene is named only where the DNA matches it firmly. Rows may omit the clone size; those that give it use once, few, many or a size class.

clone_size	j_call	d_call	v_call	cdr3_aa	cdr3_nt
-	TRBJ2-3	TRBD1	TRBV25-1	CASRIEGTGPEDTQYF	TGTGCCAGCAGGATAGAGGGGACAGGGCCCGAGGATACGCAGTATTTT
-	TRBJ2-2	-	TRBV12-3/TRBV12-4	CASGRAGGELFF	TGTGCCAGCGGCAGGGCGGGCGGGGAGCTGTTTTTT
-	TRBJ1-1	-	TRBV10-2	CASSDGGTEAFF	TGCGCCAGCAGTGACGGGGGTACTGAAGCTTTCTTT
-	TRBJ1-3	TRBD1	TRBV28	CASSSPGQGALGNTIYF	TGTGCCAGCAGCTCCCCGGGACAGGGGGCGCTTGGAAACACCATATATTTT
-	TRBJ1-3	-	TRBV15	CATSRTQVPVGNTIYF	TGTGCCACCAGCAGAACCCAGGTCCCCGTTGGAAACACCATATATTTT
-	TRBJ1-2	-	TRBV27	CASSLDGAYGYTF	TGTGCCAGCAGTTTAGACGGTGCTTATGGCTACACCTTC
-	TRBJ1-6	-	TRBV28	CASSLEGSGNSPLHF	TGTGCCAGCAGTTTAGAGGGGTCGGGGAATTCACCCCTCCACTTT
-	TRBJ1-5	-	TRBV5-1	CASSLERNQPQHF	TGCGCCAGCAGCTTGGAGAGAAATCAGCCCCAGCATTTT
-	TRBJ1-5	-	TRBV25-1	CASRETGHNQPQHF	TGTGCCAGCAGAGAGACAGGACACAATCAGCCCCAGCATTTT
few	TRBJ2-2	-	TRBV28	CASSYTVRELFF	TGTGCCAGCAGTTATACGGTACGGGAGCTGTTTTTT
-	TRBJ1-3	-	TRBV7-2	CASSPPRGPTSGNTIYF	TGTGCCAGCAGCCCGCCGAGGGGACCCACCTCTGGAAACACCATATATTTT
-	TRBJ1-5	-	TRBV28	CASRGGNQPQHF	TGTGCCAGCAGGGGGGGGAATCAGCCCCAGCATTTT
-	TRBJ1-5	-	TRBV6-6	CASSYFPDSLQPQHF	TGTGCCAGCAGTTACTTCCCGGACAGCCTTCAGCCCCAGCATTTT
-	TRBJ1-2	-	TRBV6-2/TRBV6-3	CASSKENYTF	TGTGCCAGCAGTAAAGAGAACTACACCTTC
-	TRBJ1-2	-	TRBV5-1	CASNSAVGDSRGYTF	TGCGCCAGCAACTCCGCCGTGGGGGATTCTCGCGGCTACACCTTC
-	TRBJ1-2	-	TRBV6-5	CASSYSAGPMDGYTF	TGTGCCAGCAGTTACTCGGCAGGGCCTATGGATGGCTACACCTTC
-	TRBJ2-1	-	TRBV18	CASSPPGDRGPVGQFF	TGTGCCAGCTCACCCCCGGGGGACAGAGGCCCGGTCGGGCAGTTCTTC
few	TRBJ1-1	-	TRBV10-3	CAISESGGGGLNTEAFF	TGTGCCATCAGTGAGTCGGGCGGAGGCGGGCTGAACACTGAAGCTTTCTTT
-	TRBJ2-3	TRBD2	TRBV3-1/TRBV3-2	CASSQLGLAASGNTQYF	TGTGCCAGCAGCCAACTTGGGCTAGCGGCATCAGGCAATACGCAGTATTTT
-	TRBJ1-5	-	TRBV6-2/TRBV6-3	CASSYLRVRQPQHF	TGTGCCAGCAGTTACCTCAGGGTTCGGCAGCCCCAGCATTTT
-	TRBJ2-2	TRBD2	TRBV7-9	CASSLSGRASGELFF	TGTGCCAGCAGCTTAAGCGGGAGGGCTTCCGGGGAGCTGTTTTTT
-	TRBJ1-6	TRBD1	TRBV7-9	CASSFFWWGTGFNSPLHF	TGTGCCAGCAGCTTTTTTTGGTGGGGGACAGGGTTTAATTCACCCCTCCACTTT
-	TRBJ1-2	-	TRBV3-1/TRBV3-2	CASSQTTVPWGYTF	TGTGCCAGCAGCCAAACCACGGTCCCGTGGGGCTACACCTTC
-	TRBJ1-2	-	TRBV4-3	CASSQDVIQGRGGYGYTF	TGCGCCAGCAGCCAAGATGTTATCCAGGGCAGAGGGGGCTATGGCTACACCTTC
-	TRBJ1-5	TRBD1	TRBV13	CASSLGLKRDRDNQPQHF	TGTGCCAGCAGCTTAGGCCTAAAGAGGGACAGGGACAATCAGCCCCAGCATTTT
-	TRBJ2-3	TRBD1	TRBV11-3	CASSLGTGGVDTQYF	TGTGCCAGCAGCTTAGGGACAGGGGGCGTAGATACGCAGTATTTT
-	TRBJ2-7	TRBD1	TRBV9	CASSALPGQRRGEQYF	TGTGCCAGCAGCGCTCTACCGGGACAGAGAAGGGGCGAGCAGTACTTC
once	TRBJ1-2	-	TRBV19	CASSSETEDVYGYTF	TGTGCCAGTAGTTCAGAAACGGAGGATGTCTATGGCTACACCTTC
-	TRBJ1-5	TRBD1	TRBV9	CASSTGGNSNQPQHF	TGTGCCAGCAGTACAGGGGGAAATAGCAATCAGCCCCAGCATTTT